The 17 T cell receptor beta chains below come from one sample, sequenced in a study of graft-versus-host responses after intestinal transplantation. The assay was immunoSEQ multiplex PCR, and TCRdb's table has in-frame clones only and misses some. The data contain some 130,000 clones, more than 90% of them singletons. These receptors' antigens are unknown. Source: unstimulated CD4+ T cells sorted from spleen or lymph node cells, taken before intestinal transplant. The receptors were gathered from a human donor who received an intestinal transplant.

V is TRBV5-6 and J is TRBJ2-5, with D possibly matching TRBD2 (5 bases). With 2 bases removed from V and 5 bases from J, the gap between germline ends came to 16 bases. The V gene's germline CDR1 is SGHDT and CDR2 YYEEEE. The CDR3 is made up of 15 amino acids. CDR3 sequence: CASSFISGVRETQYF. CDR3 DNA sequence: TGTGCCAGCAGCTTTATCTCCGGGGTTCGGGAGACCCAGTACTTC.

This clone was seen just once. The V gene is TRBV18, the J gene TRBJ1-1; 9 bases are a match to TRBD1. CDR1 is KGHSH, CDR2 LQKENI, per germline. V lost 3 bases to trimming and J lost 5 bases; unmatched junction nucleotides: 10. The CDR3 has 16 amino acids. This CDR3 reads CASSPDLQGAGTEAFF. The CDR3 nucleotides read TGTGCCAGCTCACCGGATCTACAGGGGGCAGGGACTGAAGCTTTCTTT.

A single count supports this clone. This chain links TRBV5-1 with TRBJ2-1; 7 bases align to TRBD1. The CDR3 totals 16 residues. The germline V gene has CDR1 SGHRS and CDR2 YFSETQ. V lost 3 bases, J lost 7 bases, and 13 bases stayed unmatched. CDR3 coding DNA: TGCGCCAGCAGCTCGCCCCTGGGACAGTTATTGAATGAGCAGTTCTTC. It specifies CASSSPLGQLLNEQFF.

This chain uses TRBV30 with TRBJ2-2, with 7 positions matching TRBD2. The germline gives CDR1 GTSNPN, CDR2 SVGIG (reference sequence). The trim removed 3 bases at V and 4 bases at J, leaving 8 bases unmatched. The CDR3 runs to 15 residues. The CDR3 DNA is TGTGCCTGGAGGGGGAGGGGAGGAATCACCGGGGAGCTGTTTTTT. This codes for CAWRGRGGITGELFF.

This chain connects TRBV15 to TRBJ1-5; D remains unclear. V lost 0 bases and J 7 bases, leaving 7 bases between the germline ends. Germline assignment: CDR1 LNHNV and CDR2 YYDKDF (reference sequence). This CDR3 is 13 amino acids long. DNA of the CDR3: TGTGCCACCAGCAGAGATCTGGGGCAGCCCCAGCATTTT. Translating gives CATSRDLGQPQHF.

V gene TRBV5-4 combines with J gene TRBJ1-2; D perhaps matches TRBD1 (5 bases). Germline V CDR1 and CDR2: SGHNT, YYREEE (reference sequence). The CDR3 has 14 amino acids. The germline V and J ends were trimmed by 5 bases and 1 base, with 12 bases remaining between them. Here the CDR3 reads CASSGGALNYGYTF. CDR3 coding DNA: TGTGCCAGCAGTGGCGGGGCCCTTAACTATGGCTACACCTTC.

The chain joins TRBV2 to TRBJ2-7; D is perhaps TRBD2 (5 bases). CDR1 and CDR2 (germline): SNHLY, FYNNEI. The CDR3 is 12 amino acids. The V gene lost 5 bases and the J gene lost 7 bases, with 12 bases spanning the gap. CDR3 nucleotides: TGTGCCAGCAGTACCGAGGGTGAAGAGCAGTACTTC. It specifies CASSTEGEEQYF.

This chain connects TRBV5-1 to TRBJ1-6; D is unclear. The germline V and J ends were trimmed by 4 bases and 7 bases, with 9 bases remaining between them. The CDR3 is 13 amino acids. Germline V gene sequence: CDR1 SGHRS, CDR2 YFSETQ. Here the CDR3 DNA reads TGCGCCAGCAGCCCGCTGGAGAATTCACCCCTCCACTTT. It yields the protein CASSPLENSPLHF.

This chain uses TRBV5-8 with TRBJ2-1; TRBD2 matches 10 bases. The CDR3 consists of 16 residues. CDR1 SGHTS and CDR2 YDEGEE come from the germline V gene. The junction had 7 bases not matched to a gene; V was cut back by 3 bases and J by 4 bases. CDR3 nucleotides: TGTGCCAGCAGCTCGCTAGCGGGGGCCCTTTACAATGAGCAGTTCTTC. Its protein product is CASSSLAGALYNEQFF.

V usage is TRBV29-1 and J usage is TRBJ2-1; 10 bases are shared with TRBD1. The trim removed 8 bases at V and 4 bases at J, leaving 17 bases unmatched. Germline V lookup: CDR1 SQVTM, CDR2 ANQGSEA. The CDR3 sequence is 17 residues long. CDR3: CSLAGTGDVGLYNEQFF. As DNA, the CDR3 is TGCAGCCTGGCCGGGACAGGGGACGTTGGGCTTTACAATGAGCAGTTCTTC.

The V and J genes are TRBV4-2 and TRBJ2-7; D remains unclear. V lost 3 bases, J lost 4 bases, and 10 bases lay in between. Germline CDR1 LGHNA, CDR2 YNFKEQ. The CDR3 has 13 residues. CDR3 sequence reads: CASSQQENYEQYF. The DNA of the CDR3 is TGTGCCAGCAGCCAGCAAGAGAATTACGAGCAGTACTTC.

This chain links TRBV5-1 with TRBJ1-1; TRBD1 is a possible D gene (6 bases). This CDR3 comprises 15 residues. The germline CDR1 and CDR2 sequences are SGHRS and YFSETQ. The V gene lost 0 bases and the J gene lost 1 base, with 10 bases spanning the gap. The DNA for the CDR3 is TGCGCCAGCAGCTTGGAGGACAGAACGAACACTGAAGCTTTCTTT. This codes for CASSLEDRTNTEAFF.

The chain couples TRBV5-1 to TRBJ2-7, with D tentatively TRBD2 (7 bases). Germline CDR1 is SGHRS and CDR2 is YFSETQ. This CDR3 is built from 16 residues. V lost 4 bases and J 0 bases, leaving 17 bases between the germline ends. The CDR3 DNA reads as TGCGCCAGCAGCCCGGAGGTGGGGGGGCTCTCCTACGAGCAGTACTTC. Encoded protein: CASSPEVGGLSYEQYF.

The CDR3 DNA sequence: TGTGCCAGCAGCTTATCGGAGCAGGGGGCAGATACGCAGTATTTT. It specifies CASSLSEQGADTQYF. This chain uses TRBV7-9 with TRBJ2-3, with 7 bases fitting TRBD1. Germline CDR1 SEHNR, CDR2 FQNEAQ (reference sequence). This CDR3 region has 15 residues. V trimming: 2 bases; J trimming: 4 bases; junction bases outside the gene matches: 6.

This clone was counted a single time. As DNA, the CDR3 is TGTGCCAGCCGTCCGGGGACAGGGGGGGTTGAGCAGTTCTTC. This codes for CASRPGTGGVEQFF. The gene calls are TRBV5-6 and TRBJ2-1; TRBD1 matches 11 bases. J gave up 9 bases and V 7 bases, and 9 bases lay outside the gene matches. In germline, CDR1 is SGHDT, CDR2 YYEEEE. CDR3 length: 14 amino acids.

The chain links TRBV7-9 to TRBJ1-6; 10 bases fit TRBD1. Germline-derived CDR1 and CDR2 are SEHNR and FQNEAQ (reference sequence). The V segment lost 1 base and the J segment 8 bases; nucleotides outside the gene matches: 2. This CDR3 comprises 15 residues. In nucleotides, the CDR3 is TGTGCCAGCAGCTTAGGAGGGACAGGGGATTCACCCCTCCACTTT. It translates to CASSLGGTGDSPLHF.

This chain uses TRBV18 with TRBJ1-1, with D maybe TRBD1 (6 bases). Trimming cost V 4 bases and J 2 bases, with 11 bases left between them. Per germline, CDR1 KGHSH and CDR2 LQKENI. The CDR3 is made up of 14 amino acids. The CDR3 reads CASSRGHPNTEAFF. In DNA form, the CDR3 reads TGTGCCAGCTCACGGGGACACCCTAACACTGAAGCTTTCTTT.